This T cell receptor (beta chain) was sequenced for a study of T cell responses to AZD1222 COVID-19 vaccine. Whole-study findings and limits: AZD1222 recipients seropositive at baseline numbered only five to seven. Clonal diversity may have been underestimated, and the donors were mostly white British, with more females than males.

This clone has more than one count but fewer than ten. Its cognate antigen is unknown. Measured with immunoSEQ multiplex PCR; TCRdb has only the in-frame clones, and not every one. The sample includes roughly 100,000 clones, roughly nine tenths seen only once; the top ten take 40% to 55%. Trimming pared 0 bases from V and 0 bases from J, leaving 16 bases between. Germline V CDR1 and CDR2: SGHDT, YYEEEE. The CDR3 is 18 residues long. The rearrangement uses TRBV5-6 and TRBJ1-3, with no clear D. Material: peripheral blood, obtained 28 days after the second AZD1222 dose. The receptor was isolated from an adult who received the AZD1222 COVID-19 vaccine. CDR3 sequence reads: CASSLGPYLLGSGNTIYF. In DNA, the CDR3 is TGTGCCAGCAGCTTGGGCCCATACCTTCTTGGCTCTGGAAACACCATATATTTT.